These 22 T cell receptor beta chains originate from one sample sequenced in a study of control samples from healthy donors and cancer patients. Profiled with immunoSEQ multiplex PCR; TCRdb holds only in-frame clones, not every one. The sample shows almost 90,000 clones, 85% of them seen only once. The sequencing input was blood. Receptor source: a woman aged 40 to 55 in good health.

This rearrangement joins TRBV2 to TRBJ2-2; D possibly corresponds to TRBD1 (6 bases). Germline V gene lookup returns CDR1 SNHLY and CDR2 FYNNEI. The CDR3 totals 14 residues. This CDR3 reads CAGQGTRRSGELFF. The CDR3 bases are TGTGCGGGCCAGGGGACAAGGCGATCCGGGGAGCTGTTTTTT.

V is TRBV12-3 or TRBV12-4 and J is TRBJ1-1, with no clear D. This CDR3 region has 13 residues. The germline V and J ends were trimmed by 3 bases and 8 bases, with 13 bases remaining between them. The CDR3 nucleotides read TGTGCCAGCAGTTTGTATGAAGTGACAGAAGCTTTCTTT. This translates into CASSLYEVTEAFF.

The table lists this clone with a count of one. This CDR3 is also generated by other DNA sequences in the sample. V and J are TRBV27 and TRBJ1-1; D possibly corresponds to TRBD1 (6 bases). V lost 2 bases to trimming and J lost 5 bases, with 9 bases between them. Germline V gene sequence: CDR1 MNHEY, CDR2 SMNVEV (reference sequence). CDR3 length: 13 residues. The CDR3 loop is CASSLGGGTEAFF. The DNA for the CDR3 is TGTGCCAGCAGTTTAGGAGGGGGGACTGAAGCTTTCTTT.

The V gene is TRBV24-1, the J gene TRBJ2-3; D tentatively fits TRBD1 or TRBD2 (5 bases each). Germline CDR1 reads KGHDR; CDR2 reads SFDVKD. The CDR3 extends over 13 amino acids. V was pared by 7 bases and J by 1 base, with 8 bases between. Here the CDR3 DNA reads TGTGCCACCAGGGGGGTAGGCACAGATACGCAGTATTTT. It specifies CATRGVGTDTQYF.

J is TRBJ1-2 and V is TRBV5-4; no clear D. V lost 0 bases and J lost 3, with 6 bases in between. In germline, CDR1 is SGHNT, CDR2 YYREEE (reference sequence). This CDR3 region has 13 residues. In DNA, the CDR3 is TGTGCCAGCAGCTTGGATGGTTACTATGGCTACACCTTC. Its translation: CASSLDGYYGYTF.

This rearrangement joins TRBV6-2 or TRBV6-3 to TRBJ2-5, with 9 bases lining up with TRBD2. Germline values: CDR1 MNHEY, CDR2 SVGEGT. This CDR3 contains 17 residues. The V and J ends lost 6 bases and 6 bases, in that order; junction bases with no gene match: 17. This chain's CDR3 is CASSNPFWASGVKTQYF. CDR3 sequence (DNA): TGTGCCAGCAGCAACCCGTTTTGGGCTAGCGGGGTAAAGACCCAGTACTTC.

The chain recombines TRBV3-1 (or the pseudogene TRBV3-2) with TRBJ2-2; 10 bases fit TRBD1. CDR3 length: 15 residues. The germline V gene has CDR1 LGHDT and CDR2 YNNKEL (reference sequence). Unmatched junction bases numbered 2, after V lost 4 bases and J lost 3 bases. The CDR3 nucleotides read TGTGCCAGCAGCCTTGGGACAGGGGACACCGGGGAGCTGTTTTTT. Translating gives CASSLGTGDTGELFF.

The rearrangement joins TRBV6-5 to TRBJ1-1; D unresolved. Looked up from germline, CDR1 is MNHEY and CDR2 is SVGAGI. The V end lost 6 bases, the J end lost 0 bases, and 8 bases lay between the germline ends. The CDR3 sequence is 13 residues long. CDR3 loop: CASRGRVNTEAFF. For the CDR3, the DNA is TGTGCCAGCAGGGGTCGGGTGAACACTGAAGCTTTCTTT.

This clone was found once. This chain links TRBV7-9 with TRBJ1-2, with a weak D call TRBD1 (5 bases). The length of the CDR3 is 15 residues. V lost 0 bases, J lost 7 bases, and 15 bases lay in between. Germline V CDR1 and CDR2: SEHNR, FQNEAQ (reference sequence). Here the CDR3 reads CASSLAEGSPRGYTF. The CDR3 DNA sequence: TGTGCCAGCAGCTTAGCTGAGGGGAGCCCCCGTGGCTACACCTTC.

The chain's CDR3 is CAWSTRDDGNSGNTIYF. CDR3 bases: TGTGCCTGGAGTACGCGCGATGATGGGAACTCTGGAAACACCATATATTTT. The chain recombines TRBV30 with TRBJ1-3; D unresolved. CDR3 size: 17 residues. Between the trimmed V and J ends, which lost 2 bases and 0 bases, there was a span of 17 bases. CDR1 is GTSNPN and CDR2 is SVGIG in the germline V gene (reference sequence).

This clone appeared a single time. The chain uses TRBV24-1 and TRBJ2-1; 13 bases map to TRBD2. The germline gives CDR1 KGHDR, CDR2 SFDVKD. The CDR3 is made up of 16 amino acids. V dropped 4 bases and J dropped 5; count of bases not matched to a gene: 4. CDR3 amino acids: CATSDPGLAGHNEQFF. The CDR3 DNA sequence: TGTGCCACCAGTGACCCGGGACTAGCGGGGCACAATGAGCAGTTCTTC.

The chain couples TRBV4-1 to TRBJ2-4; 15 bases align to TRBD2. The CDR3 covers 18 residues. V shed 1 base, J shed 3 bases, and the junction held 4 bases outside the gene matches. Germline assignment: CDR1 MGHRA and CDR2 YSYEKL. The CDR3 here is CASSQGTSGGASKNIQYF. The CDR3 coding sequence is TGCGCCAGCAGCCAAGGGACTAGCGGGGGGGCCAGCAAAAACATTCAGTACTTC.

The J gene is TRBJ2-2, the V gene TRBV9; D is perhaps TRBD1 (6 bases). The CDR3 has 13 amino acids. From germline, CDR1 is SGDLS and CDR2 YYNGEE. The ends were cut back, 1 base at V and 5 bases at J, with 6 bases in the middle. The DNA of the CDR3 is TGTGCCAGCAGCGTAACAGGGACCGGGGAGCTGTTTTTT. Its protein product is CASSVTGTGELFF.

The rearrangement joins TRBV2 to TRBJ1-1; 8 nucleotides line up with TRBD1. The germline gives CDR1 SNHLY, CDR2 FYNNEI. The CDR3 is 13 residues long. V gave up 4 bases and J gave up 6 bases; unmatched junction bases: 4. The CDR3 nucleotides read TGTGCCAGCAGTGGGGACAGGATTGCTGAAGCTTTCTTT. This gives the protein CASSGDRIAEAFF.

The chain links TRBV5-1 to TRBJ2-7; the D is unclear. The germline gives CDR1 SGHRS, CDR2 YFSETQ. With 5 bases removed from V and 3 bases from J, the gap between germline ends came to 12 bases. This CDR3 is 13 amino acids long. The CDR3 loop reads CASSLLRDYEQYF. Here the CDR3 DNA reads TGCGCCAGCAGTCTCCTAAGGGACTACGAGCAGTACTTC. The whole variable domain, remainder taken from reference TRBV5-1 and TRBJ2-7, is KAGVTQTPRYLIKTRGQQVTLSCSPISGHRSVSWYQQTPGQGLQFLFEYFSETQRNKGNFPGRFSGRQFSNSRSEMNVSTLELGDSALYLCASSLLRDYEQYFGPGTRLTVT.

The count of this clone is one. CDR3 residues: CASSPSGTGYEQYF. The CDR3 DNA reads as TGTGCCAGCAGTCCATCAGGGACAGGCTACGAGCAGTACTTC. This chain joins TRBV6-5 and TRBJ2-7; 8 nucleotides agree with TRBD1. The junction had 6 bases not matched to a gene; V was cut back by 5 bases and J by 3 bases. Germline lookup yields CDR1 MNHEY and CDR2 SVGAGI. The CDR3 totals 14 residues.

On this clone: Other DNA sequences within the sample encode an identical CDR3. This chain uses TRBV5-1 with TRBJ2-5; a possible D gene is TRBD1 (7 bases). Germline V lookup: CDR1 SGHRS, CDR2 YFSETQ. The CDR3 consists of 14 residues. V was pared by 3 bases and J by 3 bases, with 12 bases between. The CDR3 DNA reads TGCGCCAGCAGCTGGGGGGACAGAGAAGAGACCCAGTACTTC. Encoded protein: CASSWGDREETQYF.

The V and J genes are TRBV6-2 or TRBV6-3 and TRBJ2-7, with no clear D. The CDR3 consists of 13 residues. CDR1 is MNHEY, CDR2 SVGEGT, per germline. With 2 bases removed from V and 5 bases from J, the gap between germline ends came to 10 bases. The CDR3 is CASSYLQLNEQYF. CDR3 nucleotides: TGTGCCAGCAGTTACCTACAGCTGAACGAGCAGTACTTC.

This clone appeared once. The V call is TRBV5-1, the J call TRBJ2-2; 8 positions agree with TRBD2. CDR3 length: 15 residues. Trimming at V came to 3 bases and at J to 4 bases, leaving 5 bases not matched to a gene. CDR1 is SGHRS, CDR2 YFSETQ, per germline. CDR3 DNA sequence: TGCGCCAGCAGCTCCACCGCGGGGGGCACCGGGGAGCTGTTTTTT. Translated: CASSSTAGGTGELFF.

This clone came up a few times. CDR3 DNA: TGTGCCAGCAGTCTAGGACAGGGGATCTACGAGCAGTACTTC. Translation: CASSLGQGIYEQYF. The chain uses TRBV2 and TRBJ2-7; 9 bases are shared with TRBD1. The length of the CDR3 is 14 residues. Per germline, CDR1 SNHLY and CDR2 FYNNEI. V dropped 5 bases and J dropped 3; count of bases not matched to a gene: 5.

This rearrangement joins TRBV6-5 to TRBJ1-6, with D possibly matching TRBD1 (5 bases). The CDR3 is 14 residues long. Germline CDR1 reads MNHEY; CDR2 reads SVGAGI. V lost 2 bases, J lost 5 bases, and 7 bases lay in between. In nucleotides, the CDR3 is TGTGCCAGCAGTTACGGCAGGGATAATTCACCCCTCCACTTT. Its protein product is CASSYGRDNSPLHF.

Worth noting for this clone: Other DNA sequences within the sample encode an identical CDR3. V is TRBV5-4 and J is TRBJ1-2, with 11 bases identical to TRBD1. The germline gives CDR1 SGHNT, CDR2 YYREEE (reference sequence). CDR3 length equals 15 residues. Trimming cost V 0 bases and J 5 bases; bases outside gene matches: 3. The CDR3 spells CASSLGTGGGYGYTF. For the CDR3, the DNA is TGTGCCAGCAGCTTGGGGACAGGGGGCGGGTATGGCTACACCTTC.